A single sample gave rise to the 27 T cell receptor beta chains below, sequenced in a study of T cell responses to AZD1222 COVID-19 vaccine. This table comes from immunoSEQ multiplex PCR, and its TCRdb copy is limited to in-frame clones, with some not included. This sample carries tens of thousands of clones, 80% to 90% of them seen once, and the ten largest clones take about 16%. The source was peripheral blood, collected on day 0 of AZD1222 vaccination. Receptor source: an adult in good health.

V gene TRBV19 combines with J gene TRBJ2-2; a weak D match, TRBD2 (7 bases). V was shortened by 2 bases and J by 5 bases, with 15 bases between the two germline ends. Germline values: CDR1 LNHDA, CDR2 SQIVND (reference sequence). The CDR3 has 16 residues. CDR3 protein: CASSILGGLGTGELFF. The CDR3 nucleotides read TGTGCCAGTAGTATATTGGGGGGGCTAGGTACCGGGGAGCTGTTTTTT.

In its sample, this clone was seen once. The V gene is TRBV3-1 (or the pseudogene TRBV3-2), the J gene TRBJ1-6; D gene uncertain. The germline CDR1 and CDR2 sequences are LGHDT and YNNKEL (reference sequence). This CDR3 has 16 amino acids. V lost 3 bases and J lost 2, with 11 bases in between. This CDR3 reads CASSQGGDPYNSPLHF. CDR3 DNA: TGTGCCAGCAGCCAGGGAGGAGACCCCTATAATTCACCCCTCCACTTT.

J is TRBJ2-5 and V is TRBV5-4; D may be TRBD2 (6 bases). Germline V lookup: CDR1 SGHNT, CDR2 YYREEE (reference sequence). Trimming removed 4 bases at V and 1 base at J, with 11 bases between. CDR3 length: 14 residues. CDR3 amino acids: CASSPRDFQETQYF. The DNA for the CDR3 is TGTGCCAGCAGCCCCCGGGACTTCCAAGAGACCCAGTACTTC.

This rearrangement joins TRBV6-5 to TRBJ2-7, with D possibly being TRBD2 (5 bases). This CDR3 has 15 residues. With 5 bases removed from V and 0 bases from J, the gap between germline ends came to 14 bases. Germline V gene data show CDR1 as MNHEY and CDR2 as SVGAGI. CDR3 coding DNA: TGTGCCAGCAGTCCCCGGCGAGGGTCCTCCTACGAGCAGTACTTC. Translation: CASSPRRGSSYEQYF.

This clone showed up just once. This chain uses TRBV3-1 (or the pseudogene TRBV3-2) with TRBJ2-1; possible D gene TRBD1, 5 bases. This CDR3 has 20 amino acids. V was cut by 0 bases and J by 0 bases, with 21 bases left in between. Germline loops: CDR1 LGHDT, CDR2 YNNKEL (reference sequence). For the CDR3, the DNA is TGTGCCAGCAGCCAAGATCTGGCGGCCAGGGAAACTGTCTCCTACAATGAGCAGTTCTTC. Amino acids: CASSQDLAARETVSYNEQFF.

The rearrangement links TRBV30 to TRBJ2-7; D is unresolved. From germline, CDR1 is GTSNPN and CDR2 SVGIG (reference sequence). The CDR3 runs 12 residues. Trimming cost V 3 bases and J 1 base, with 7 bases left between them. CDR3 DNA: TGTGCCTGGAGAAAAGGGTCCTACGAGCAGTACTTC. It translates to CAWRKGSYEQYF.

CDR3 bases: TGCGCCAGCAGCTCCGTCTCGACAGATACGCAGTATTTT. Protein sequence: CASSSVSTDTQYF. This chain links TRBV5-1 with TRBJ2-3; D ambiguous. The V and J ends lost 3 bases and 3 bases respectively, with 8 bases between them. This CDR3 spans 13 amino acids. The germline gives CDR1 SGHRS, CDR2 YFSETQ. The full variable domain, with the rest looked up from reference TRBV5-1 and TRBJ2-3, is KAGVTQTPRYLIKTRGQQVTLSCSPISGHRSVSWYQQTPGQGLQFLFEYFSETQRNKGNFPGRFSGRQFSNSRSEMNVSTLELGDSALYLCASSSVSTDTQYFGPGTRLTVL.

The rearrangement joins TRBV6-1 to TRBJ1-4, with TRBD1 identical over 9 bases. CDR3 length equals 15 residues. V lost 1 base to trimming and J lost 4 bases; unmatched junction nucleotides: 1. The germline V gene has CDR1 MNHNS and CDR2 SASEGT. The CDR3 protein is CASSEGDRVNEKLFF. Written as DNA, the CDR3 is TGTGCCAGCAGTGAAGGGGACAGGGTTAATGAAAAACTGTTTTTT.

V is TRBV7-9 and J is TRBJ1-1; unclear D gene. The CDR3 is 12 residues long. The V end was cut by 8 bases, the J end by 1 base, with 8 bases between. Looked up from germline, CDR1 is SEHNR and CDR2 is FQNEAQ (reference sequence). The DNA of the CDR3 is TGTGCCAGCGCTCGGGGGAACACTGAAGCTTTCTTT. Translating gives CASARGNTEAFF.

This rearrangement joins TRBV9 to TRBJ1-2; D perhaps matches TRBD1 (5 bases). Trimming cost V 3 bases and J 8 bases, with 23 bases left between them. CDR3 length: 16 residues. In germline, CDR1 is SGDLS, CDR2 YYNGEE. The DNA for the CDR3 is TGTGCCAGCAGCGAGGGACCCCAAAGAATTGGACGCGGCTACACCTTC. Translated: CASSEGPQRIGRGYTF.

The V gene is TRBV2, the J gene TRBJ2-1, with 7 bases lining up with TRBD1. The germline CDR1 and CDR2 sequences are SNHLY and FYNNEI. The CDR3 totals 15 residues. The J segment lost 4 bases and the V segment lost 8 bases, leaving 11 bases of the junction unmatched. The chain's CDR3 is CASGDSSKGYNEQFF. The CDR3 DNA reads TGTGCCAGCGGGGACAGTTCGAAGGGGTACAATGAGCAGTTCTTC.

The rearrangement uses TRBV27 and TRBJ2-7; D not certain. The CDR3 extends over 9 amino acids. The V and J ends lost 10 bases and 2 bases respectively, with 3 bases between them. The germline V gene encodes CDR1 MNHEY and CDR2 SMNVEV (reference sequence). CDR3 amino acids: CATPYEQYF. CDR3 sequence (DNA): TGTGCCACCCCCTACGAGCAGTACTTC.

This clone was recorded at least ten times. The genes are TRBV9 and TRBJ1-1; D call uncertain. Germline loops: CDR1 SGDLS, CDR2 YYNGEE. This CDR3 region has 13 residues. Trimming stripped 4 bases from V and 4 bases from J, with 11 bases between. CDR3 loop: CASSPYEGTEAFF. In nucleotides, the CDR3 is TGTGCCAGCAGCCCCTACGAGGGCACTGAAGCTTTCTTT.

The chain couples TRBV7-6 to TRBJ1-1; D is unclear. This CDR3 has 13 amino acids. The V and J ends lost 5 bases and 1 base respectively, with 8 bases between them. The germline V gene has CDR1 SGHVS and CDR2 FNYEAQ. The CDR3 DNA sequence: TGTGCCAGCAGCGGAAACAGGAACACTGAAGCTTTCTTT. This codes for CASSGNRNTEAFF.

The J gene is TRBJ2-7, the V gene TRBV2; 8 nucleotides match TRBD1. From germline, CDR1 is SNHLY and CDR2 FYNNEI. Germline trimming cut 0 bases from V and 3 bases from J; bases unmatched to any gene: 4. CDR3 length: 15 residues. CDR3 sequence: CASSEAWDRNYEQYF. The CDR3 nucleotides are TGTGCCAGCAGTGAAGCGTGGGACAGGAACTACGAGCAGTACTTC.

The rearrangement uses TRBV3-1 (or the pseudogene TRBV3-2) and TRBJ2-1, with a tentative D call TRBD2 (5 bases). V shed 1 base and J shed 12 bases, with 10 bases lying between them. The CDR3 covers 12 residues. Germline assignment: CDR1 LGHDT and CDR2 YNNKEL (reference sequence). The CDR3 sequence: CASSQAGLRQFF. The CDR3 region has the DNA TGTGCCAGCAGCCAAGCGGGGTTGAGGCAGTTCTTC.

The rearrangement links TRBV18 to TRBJ1-3, with a possible D match to TRBD1 (6 bases). The V end lost 2 bases, the J end lost 0 bases, and 11 bases lay between the germline ends. The CDR3 is 16 amino acids. The germline V gene encodes CDR1 KGHSH and CDR2 LQKENI. DNA for the CDR3: TGTGCCAGCTCACCAAGTGCGGACAGCTCTGGAAACACCATATATTTT. Translation: CASSPSADSSGNTIYF.

This clone was picked up one time. The chain employs TRBV3-1 (or the pseudogene TRBV3-2) and TRBJ1-2; no reliable D call. The germline V gene encodes CDR1 LGHDT and CDR2 YNNKEL (reference sequence). Between the trimmed V and J ends, which lost 3 bases and 5 bases, there was a span of 13 bases. The CDR3 covers 14 residues. The CDR3, as DNA: TGTGCCAGCAGCCAGGACTGGTGGGGTTATGGCTACACCTTC. Protein product: CASSQDWWGYGYTF.

The gene calls are TRBV7-6 and TRBJ2-4, with D perhaps TRBD2 (5 bases). The V gene lost 5 bases and the J gene lost 7 bases, with 12 bases spanning the gap. Germline V gene lookup returns CDR1 SGHVS and CDR2 FNYEAQ. The length of the CDR3 is 13 residues. In nucleotides, the CDR3 is TGTGCCAGCAGCGCCTCTAGCCGCAACATTCAGTACTTC. Translated: CASSASSRNIQYF.

The rearrangement joins TRBV5-6 to TRBJ1-2; D not resolved. Germline V gene sequence: CDR1 SGHDT, CDR2 YYEEEE. The ends were cut back, 4 bases at V and 4 bases at J, with 8 bases in the middle. The CDR3 has 12 amino acids. CDR3 coding DNA: TGTGCCAGCAGCCGACAAGGCTATGGCTACACCTTC. Its protein is CASSRQGYGYTF.

The J gene is TRBJ1-1, the V gene TRBV7-8; no clear D. V was shortened by 7 bases and J by 1 base, with 10 bases between the two germline ends. The V gene's germline CDR1 is SGHVS and CDR2 FQNEAQ. This CDR3 has 13 amino acids. The CDR3 region has the DNA TGTGCCAGCAACCTGGGTGGGAACACTGAAGCTTTCTTT. Encoded protein: CASNLGGNTEAFF.

This chain joins TRBV7-6 and TRBJ2-3; possibly TRBD2 for D (5 bases). V was cut by 1 base and J by 1 base, with 9 bases left in between. The CDR3 extends over 15 amino acids. The germline gives CDR1 SGHVS, CDR2 FNYEAQ. The chain's CDR3 is CASSLVAGGTDTQYF. The CDR3 bases are TGTGCCAGCAGCTTAGTGGCCGGGGGCACAGATACGCAGTATTTT.

This chain links TRBV6-5 with TRBJ1-2; D unclear. With 2 bases removed from V and 8 bases from J, the gap between germline ends came to 9 bases. The CDR3 is made up of 12 amino acids. CDR1 and CDR2 from the germline V gene are MNHEY and SVGAGI. CDR3 DNA sequence: TGTGCCAGCAGTTACGGGCTAGGAGGCTACACCTTC. Its translation is CASSYGLGGYTF.

This clone showed up just once. This chain connects TRBV28 to TRBJ1-2, with 8 bases aligning to TRBD1. Unmatched junction bases numbered 7, after V lost 3 bases and J lost 4 bases. The germline gives CDR1 MDHEN, CDR2 SYDVKM. This CDR3 region has 15 residues. CDR3 amino acids: CASSFGTGGSYGYTF. CDR3 bases: TGTGCCAGCAGTTTTGGTACAGGGGGAAGCTATGGCTACACCTTC.

The chain is built from TRBV6-5 and TRBJ2-7; 10 bases align to TRBD1. The J segment lost 2 bases and the V segment lost 6 bases, leaving 4 bases of the junction unmatched. Germline CDR1 reads MNHEY; CDR2 reads SVGAGI. The CDR3 has 14 residues. The DNA for the CDR3 is TGTGCCAGCAGATCCGGGACAGGGGCCTACGAGCAGTACTTC. It is translated as CASRSGTGAYEQYF.

The chain is built from TRBV6-4 and TRBJ2-1; D is undetermined. Germline V lookup: CDR1 MRHNA, CDR2 SNTAGT. Trimming removed 2 bases at V and 4 bases at J, with 9 bases between. The CDR3 sequence is 14 residues long. CDR3 protein: CASSDEPDYNEQFF. The CDR3 DNA follows: TGTGCCAGCAGTGACGAGCCAGATTACAATGAGCAGTTCTTC.

The table lists this clone with a count of one. In DNA form, the CDR3 reads TGCGCCAGCAGCCAAGATCACGAGGTCCACGAGCAGTACTTC. Residues: CASSQDHEVHEQYF. The genes are TRBV4-1 and TRBJ2-7; D remains ambiguous. CDR1 MGHRA and CDR2 YSYEKL come from the germline V gene. The CDR3 loop spans 14 amino acids. V lost 0 bases, J lost 5 bases, and 11 bases lay in between.